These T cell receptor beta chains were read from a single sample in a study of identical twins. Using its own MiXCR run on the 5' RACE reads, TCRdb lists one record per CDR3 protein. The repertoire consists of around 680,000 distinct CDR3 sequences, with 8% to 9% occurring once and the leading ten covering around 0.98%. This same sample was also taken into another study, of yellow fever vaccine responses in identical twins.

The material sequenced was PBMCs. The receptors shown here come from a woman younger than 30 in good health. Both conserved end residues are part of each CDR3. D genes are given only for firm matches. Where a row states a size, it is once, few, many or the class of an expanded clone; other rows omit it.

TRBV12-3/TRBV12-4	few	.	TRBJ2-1	TGTGCCAGCAGTTTAAAGGGCGTGCAGTTCTTC	CASSLKGVQFF
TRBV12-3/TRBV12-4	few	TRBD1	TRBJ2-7	TGTGCCAGCAGTCTTCCGGGACAGGGGCCCTACGAGCAGTACTTC	CASSLPGQGPYEQYF
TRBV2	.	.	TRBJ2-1	TGTGCCAGCAGTGAAGGGCGGGTCGCCGGATGGAACAATGAGCAGTTCTTC	CASSEGRVAGWNNEQFF
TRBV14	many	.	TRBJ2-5	TGTGCCAGCAGCCCCAAATCCGAGAACCCCCAAGAGACCCAGTACTTC	CASSPKSENPQETQYF
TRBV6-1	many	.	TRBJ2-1	TGTGCCAGCAGCCGCGCGACAGAGCCCTACAATGAGCAGTTCTTC	CASSRATEPYNEQFF
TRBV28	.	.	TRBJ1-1	TGTGCCAGCAGGGGAGAGCTTAACACTGAAGCTTTCTTT	CASRGELNTEAFF
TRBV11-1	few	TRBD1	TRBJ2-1	TGTGCCAGCAGCTTAAGGGTCACCGGGACAGGGGGATTTTTGAATGAGCAGTTCTTC	CASSLRVTGTGGFLNEQFF
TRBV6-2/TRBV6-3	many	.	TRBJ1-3	TGTGCCAGCAGTTACGGAGGAAGCTCTGGAAACACCATATATTTT	CASSYGGSSGNTIYF
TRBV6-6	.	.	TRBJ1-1	TGTGCCAGCTGGAGGGGGAACACTGAAGCTTTCTTT	CASWRGNTEAFF
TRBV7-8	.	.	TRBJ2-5	TGTGCCAGCAGGGGGACCGGGACCACGGATACAGAGACCCAGTACTTC	CASRGTGTTDTETQYF
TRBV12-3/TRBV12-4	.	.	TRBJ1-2	TGTGCCAGCAGTCCGAAAGGTGGCCTCTATGGCTACACCTTC	CASSPKGGLYGYTF
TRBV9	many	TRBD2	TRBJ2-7	TGTGCCAGCAGCGTCGGACTAGCGGGGAGCTCCTACGAGCAGTACTTC	CASSVGLAGSSYEQYF
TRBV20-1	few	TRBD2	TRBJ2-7	TGCAGTGCTATTCTAGCGGGAGGCTGGCAGTACTTC	CSAILAGGWQYF
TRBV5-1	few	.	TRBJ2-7	TGCGCCAGCAGCTTGTTCCGGTCCTCCTACGAGCAGTACTTC	CASSLFRSSYEQYF
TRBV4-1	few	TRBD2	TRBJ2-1	TGCGCCAGCAGCCAGCGTTACGGGACTAGCCTATACAATGAGCAGTTCTTC	CASSQRYGTSLYNEQFF
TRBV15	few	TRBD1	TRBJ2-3	TGTGCCACCAGCACAACGGACAGGGTATCTGAGATGGCCCCCAAAGATACGCAGTATTTT	CATSTTDRVSEMAPKDTQYF
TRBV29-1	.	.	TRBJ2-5	TGCAGCGTTTTGTCGGGGAGAGAGACCCAGTACTTC	CSVLSGRETQYF
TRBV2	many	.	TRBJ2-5	TGTGCCAGCACGGTCCAAGAGACCCAGTACTTC	CASTVQETQYF
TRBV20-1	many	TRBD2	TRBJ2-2	TGCAGTGCTTATAGCGGGGGGGCGCTCGGGGAGCTGTTTTTT	CSAYSGGALGELFF
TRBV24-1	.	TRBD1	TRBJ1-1	TGTGCCACCAGTGAAAGACAGGGGACTGAAGCTTTCTTT	CATSERQGTEAFF
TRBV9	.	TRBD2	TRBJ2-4	TGTGCCAGCAGCGTAGACGGCCTAGCGGGGGGGCCGGTCAAAAACATTCAGTACTTC	CASSVDGLAGGPVKNIQYF
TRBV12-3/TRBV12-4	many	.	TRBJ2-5	TGTGCCAGCAGTTTAGCGTTGGGGTCCCCTTTAGCGGAGACCCAGTACTTC	CASSLALGSPLAETQYF
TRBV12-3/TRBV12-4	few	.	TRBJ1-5	TGTGCCAGCAGTTTGGGGAGACGATGGGAAATGGGGAATCAGCCCCAGCATTTT	CASSLGRRWEMGNQPQHF
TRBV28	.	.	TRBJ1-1	TGTGCCAGCAGTTTATCCCAAGGGTCGCCCTTCTTT	CASSLSQGSPFF
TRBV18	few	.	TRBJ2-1	TGTGCCAGCTCACCACCGGCGCAGCACTACAATGAGCAGTTCTTC	CASSPPAQHYNEQFF
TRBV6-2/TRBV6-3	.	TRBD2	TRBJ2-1	TGTGCCAGCAGTTTCGCCGGGACTAGCGGCCTTCAGGGGGATGAGCAGTTCTTC	CASSFAGTSGLQGDEQFF
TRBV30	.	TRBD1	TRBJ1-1	TGTGCCTGGGACAGGGGCGCAACCACTGAAGCTTTCTTT	CAWDRGATTEAFF
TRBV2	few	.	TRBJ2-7	TGTGCCAGCCACAGGATCAACGAGCAGTACTTC	CASHRINEQYF
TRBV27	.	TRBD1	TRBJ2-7	TGTGCCAGCAGTTTCACTCCAGGGGGCGCTTTCCCCTACGAGCAGTACTTC	CASSFTPGGAFPYEQYF
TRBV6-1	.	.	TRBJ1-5	TGTGCCAGCAGCCCTCTCCTAGGATTGACGGGGAGCAATCAGCCCCAGCATTTT	CASSPLLGLTGSNQPQHF
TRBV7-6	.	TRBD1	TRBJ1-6	TGTGCCAGCAGCTTAGCATCGGTCAGGGGGAATTCACCCCTCCACTTT	CASSLASVRGNSPLHF
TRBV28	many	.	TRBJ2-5	TGTGCCAGCAGTCTGTCTGGGCGTTCGGAGACCCAGTACTTC	CASSLSGRSETQYF
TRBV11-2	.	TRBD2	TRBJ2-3	TGTGCCAGCACCAAAGCGGGAGAGTACGCAGATACGCAGTATTTT	CASTKAGEYADTQYF
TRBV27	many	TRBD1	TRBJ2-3	TGTGCCAGCAGTTGGGCAGGGGGCTTTCCAGATACGCAGTATTTT	CASSWAGGFPDTQYF